This is a list of T cell receptor beta chains from one sample in a study of blood T cell repertoires in COVID-19. Profiled with immunoSEQ multiplex PCR; TCRdb holds only in-frame clones, not every one. The repertoire holds about 160,000 clones, with around 79% as singletons. Sample: peripheral blood. Receptors were obtained from a woman aged 55-69 years with COVID-19, enrolled during active disease. The CDR3 runs from the conserved cysteine through the conserved F or W. Fields, in order: J gene, V gene, clone size, D gene, CDR3 protein, CDR3 DNA. D genes are given only for firm matches. Only some rows state a clone size, as once, few, many or a class for expanded clones.

>TRBJ2-1|TRBV4-2|.|.
CASSQEWQEYNEQFF
TGTGCCAGCAGCCAAGAATGGCAGGAATACAATGAGCAGTTCTTC
>TRBJ2-1|TRBV29-1|.|.
CSGVVTWGAYNEQFF
TGCAGCGGAGTCGTCACTTGGGGAGCCTACAATGAGCAGTTCTTC
>TRBJ1-2|TRBV5-1|.|.
CASSFGQTVGGYTF
TGCGCCAGCAGCTTTGGGCAAACGGTGGGTGGCTACACCTTC
>TRBJ1-6|TRBV18|.|TRBD1
CASSPPRTGNSPLHF
TGTGCCAGCTCACCACCTCGGACAGGGAATTCACCCCTCCACTTT
>TRBJ1-6|TRBV4-2|.|.
CASSRNMGGGSPLHF
TGTGCCAGCAGCCGGAACATGGGGGGGGGATCACCCCTCCACTTT
>TRBJ2-5|TRBV3-1/TRBV3-2|.|TRBD2
CASSPLAETAQYF
TGTGCCAGCAGCCCCCTAGCGGAGACGGCCCAGTACTTC
>TRBJ2-1|TRBV6-6|.|.
CASTPTGFNEQFF
TGTGCCAGCACCCCTACAGGGTTTAATGAGCAGTTCTTC
>TRBJ1-6|TRBV28|.|TRBD1
CASTPGGFYSPLHF
TGTGCCAGCACCCCAGGGGGGTTTTATTCACCCCTCCACTTT
>TRBJ2-5|TRBV24-1|once|TRBD2
CATSDPRTSDNQETQYF
TGTGCCACCAGTGATCCCCGGACTAGCGACAACCAAGAGACCCAGTACTTC
>TRBJ1-6|TRBV10-1|few|TRBD1
CASSLDRASPLHF
TGCGCCAGCAGTCTGGACAGGGCCTCACCCCTCCACTTT
>TRBJ1-4|TRBV5-6|few|.
CASSQTNEKLFF
TGTGCCAGCAGCCAGACTAATGAAAAACTGTTTTTT
>TRBJ1-2|TRBV7-2|few|TRBD1
CASSLAGTGGRGYTF
TGTGCCAGCAGCTTAGCCGGGACAGGGGGCAGGGGCTACACCTTC
>TRBJ2-3|TRBV7-2|.|TRBD2
CASSLDLAGGTDTQYF
TGTGCCAGCAGCTTAGATCTAGCGGGAGGGACAGATACGCAGTATTTT